A selection of T cell receptor beta chains follows, all from one sample in a study of blood T cell repertoires in COVID-19. Clones were sequenced by immunoSEQ multiplex PCR, and TCRdb holds only the in-frame ones, with some missing. The sample contains about 220,000 clones, around nine tenths of which appear only once. Sequencing was done on a sample of PBMCs or T cells enriched from blood (not recorded which). These receptors originate from a woman aged 50 to 60 with acute COVID-19. Both conserved end residues are part of each CDR3. The D gene is left open where the match is weak. Expanded clones get a size class; other rows say once, few or many, or leave the size out.

TRBJ1-6 - 13 - TRBV25-1 CASSPLFSSPLHF TGTGCCAGCAGTCCTCTTTTTAGTTCACCCCTCCACTTT
TRBJ1-4 TRBD1 16 - TRBV2 CASSSDRVGANEKLFF TGTGCCAGCAGTTCGGACAGGGTAGGGGCTAATGAAAAACTGTTTTTT
TRBJ2-3 TRBD2 15 - TRBV5-1 CASSLLGGSTDTQYF TGCGCCAGCAGCTTGTTGGGCGGGAGTACAGATACGCAGTATTTT
TRBJ1-3 - 14 - TRBV14 CASSQSRAGNTIYF TGTGCCAGCAGCCAAAGCAGGGCTGGAAACACCATATATTTT
TRBJ2-1 TRBD2 14 - TRBV7-3 CASSEGLWGGEQFF TGTGCCAGCAGCGAGGGCCTGTGGGGGGGTGAGCAGTTCTTC
TRBJ1-1 - 15 - TRBV4-1 CASSQSDRMNTEAFF TGCGCCAGCAGCCAATCTGACAGAATGAACACTGAAGCTTTCTTT
TRBJ1-2 TRBD1 14 - TRBV27 CASSLWTGGYGYTF TGTGCCAGCAGTTTATGGACAGGGGGCTATGGCTACACCTTC
TRBJ2-7 TRBD2 19 - TRBV6-1 CASSVNPPTSGRLSYEQYF TGTGCCAGCAGTGTAAACCCCCCGACTAGCGGGAGACTATCCTACGAGCAGTACTTC
TRBJ2-2 TRBD2 17 - TRBV25-1 CASSEYWASGRTGELFF TGTGCCAGCAGTGAATATTGGGCTAGCGGGAGAACCGGGGAGCTGTTTTTT
TRBJ2-5 - 14 - TRBV5-6 CASSLGQGGETQYF TGTGCCAGCAGCTTGGGGCAGGGCGGAGAGACCCAGTACTTC
TRBJ1-5 TRBD1 15 - TRBV28 CASSHPQGDNQPQHF TGTGCCAGCAGCCATCCCCAGGGGGACAATCAGCCCCAGCATTTT
TRBJ2-2 TRBD2 18 once TRBV5-4 CASSLGLAGPMNTGELFF TGTGCCAGCAGCTTGGGACTAGCGGGACCGATGAACACCGGGGAGCTGTTTTTT
TRBJ2-7 - 12 - TRBV5-1 CASSLGGYEQYF TGCGCCAGCAGCTTAGGGGGCTACGAGCAGTACTTC
TRBJ2-7 - 16 - TRBV6-5 CASSYSGRTPSYEQYF TGTGCCAGCAGTTACTCGGGGCGGACCCCCTCCTACGAGCAGTACTTC
TRBJ2-2 TRBD1 15 - TRBV12-5 CASGFGDRATGELFF TGTGCTAGTGGTTTCGGGGACAGGGCGACCGGGGAGCTGTTTTTT
TRBJ1-6 - 15 - TRBV7-9 CASSFETDYNSPLHF TGTGCCAGCAGCTTTGAGACAGACTATAATTCACCCCTCCACTTT
TRBJ1-4 TRBD1 15 - TRBV9 CASSDGTVDGAELFF TGTGCCAGCAGCGATGGGACAGTGGACGGTGCGGAACTGTTTTTT
TRBJ1-1 - 16 - TRBV5-1 CASSLGHLRVNTEAFF TGCGCCAGCAGCTTGGGACACCTCAGGGTGAACACTGAAGCTTTCTTT
TRBJ1-1 - 13 - TRBV7-8 CASATASFTEAFF TGTGCCAGCGCGACAGCCTCATTCACTGAAGCTTTCTTT